Shown below are 28 T cell receptor beta chains from a single sample sequenced in a study of human T cells and chemical hapten exposure (dated by TCRdb to the early 2020s). The time point label, as the study defines it: patch test 3, about 24 weeks after DPC sensitization. Per the publication, the treatment or condition label means: therapeutic diphenylcyclopropenone sensitization with weekly scalp DPC. Unfractionated whole blood was collected in Tempus Blood RNA tubes, and total RNA was extracted from that blood. Libraries came from RACE. TCRdb shows the sequencer as NextSeq 500. Using fastp trimming at Q25 and MiXCR clonotype assembly, TCRdb reanalyzed the public sequencing data and kept in-frame beta chains. Rows are combined by CDR3 protein, so each entry shows the most common genes and DNA. In this sample the table shows some 36,000 distinct CDR3 sequences, 9.5% of which occur a single time. Roughly 25% of the sample is in the top ten clones.

The sequences come from whole blood, collected in connection with sensitization to the hapten diphenylcyclopropenone (DPC). The source is a man in his fifties with alopecia areata. Some clones in this sample may be carry-over from other donors' samples.

This clonotype turned up a few times. The chain recombines TRBV29-1 with TRBJ2-2, with D perhaps TRBD1 or TRBD2 (5 bases each). Trimming took 1 base from V and 6 from J, leaving 18 bases between them. The CDR3 has 16 amino acids. CDR1 is SQVTM, CDR2 ANQGSEA, per germline. The CDR3 sequence is CSVEAAGRARPGELFF. CDR3 in DNA: TGCAGCGTTGAAGCCGCGGGCAGGGCGAGACCCGGGGAGCTGTTTTTT.

This clonotype has a count of ten or more. The V gene is TRBV12-3 or TRBV12-4, the J gene TRBJ2-2; 7 nucleotides match TRBD2. The CDR3 loop spans 16 amino acids. Germline trimming cut 5 bases from V and 4 bases from J; bases unmatched to any gene: 10. The CDR3 loop reads CASSLLRAGATGELFF. The CDR3 DNA sequence: TGTGCCAGCAGTCTTCTTAGGGCGGGAGCCACCGGGGAGCTGTTTTTT.

At least ten counts were recorded for this clonotype. The chain uses TRBV28 and TRBJ2-2; 8 bases align to TRBD2. V dropped 7 bases and J dropped 8; count of bases not matched to a gene: 9. The length of the CDR3 is 14 residues. Germline CDR1 reads MDHEN; CDR2 reads SYDVKM. The CDR3 DNA is TGTGCCAGCACCGTGACTAGCGCATCGGGGGAGCTGTTTTTT. It is translated as CASTVTSASGELFF.

The chain combines TRBV10-3 with TRBJ2-3; possible D gene TRBD1, 5 bases. This CDR3 has 15 residues. Trimming stripped 3 bases from V and 1 base from J, with 11 bases between. Germline V gene sequence: CDR1 ENHRY, CDR2 SYGVKD. Written as DNA, the CDR3 is TGTGCCATCAGTGATGGGGCGTATGGCACAGATACGCAGTATTTT. Its translation is CAISDGAYGTDTQYF.

This clonotype occurred many times. The chain has TRBV4-2 and TRBJ2-7, with 15 bases identical to TRBD2. Germline CDR1 is LGHNA and CDR2 is YNFKEQ. V trimming: 5 bases; J trimming: 9 bases; junction bases outside the gene matches: 11. This CDR3 has 16 residues. The CDR3 sequence is CASSEASGTSGRRQYF. In nucleotides, the CDR3 is TGTGCCAGCAGCGAAGCTTCCGGGACTAGCGGGAGGAGGCAGTACTTC.

This clonotype was counted a few times. The rearrangement uses TRBV12-3 or TRBV12-4 and TRBJ1-5, with a tentative D call TRBD1 (6 bases). This CDR3 is 14 amino acids long. V lost 6 bases and J lost 7, with 16 bases in between. The CDR3 nucleotides read TGTGCCAGCAGGCGTACAGGGAGAGGCCAGCCCCAGCATTTT. Its translation is CASRRTGRGQPQHF.

This clonotype was detected many times. V usage is TRBV19 and J usage is TRBJ2-1, with D maybe TRBD2 (6 bases). The CDR3 extends over 14 amino acids. Trimming took off 6 bases at V and 3 bases at J, with 12 bases between the two ends. The germline gives CDR1 LNHDA, CDR2 SQIVND (reference sequence). The CDR3 reads CASSGGVFYNEQFF. DNA for the CDR3: TGTGCCAGTAGCGGGGGTGTTTTCTACAATGAGCAGTTCTTC. Full variable domain (rest looked up from reference TRBV19 and TRBJ2-1): DGGITQSPKYLFRKEGQNVTLSCEQNLNHDAMYWYRQDPGQGLRLIYYSQIVNDFQKGDIAEGYSVSREKKESFPLTVTSAQKNPTAFYLCASSGGVFYNEQFFGPGTRLTVL.

This chain links TRBV7-2 with TRBJ2-3; D not resolved. Germline-derived CDR1 and CDR2 are SGHTA and FQGNSA. This CDR3 is 14 amino acids long. V was pared by 5 bases and J by 8 bases, with 17 bases between. The CDR3 DNA sequence: TGTGCCAGCAGCCCAACTCCCGGCGGTAGTACGCAGTATTTT. Its protein is CASSPTPGGSTQYF.

J is TRBJ1-1 and V is TRBV29-1; 7 bases are a match to TRBD1. The CDR3 has 11 residues. Germline values: CDR1 SQVTM, CDR2 ANQGSEA. V shed 3 bases and J 10 bases; nucleotides not matched to a gene: 5. The CDR3 sequence is CSVDRQGGAFF. In nucleotides, the CDR3 is TGCAGCGTTGACCGGCAGGGGGGAGCTTTCTTT.

This clonotype was counted ten times or more. The chain recombines TRBV18 with TRBJ1-5; perhaps TRBD1 as D (6 bases). V was pared by 4 bases and J by 3 bases, with 10 bases between. Germline CDR1 reads KGHSH; CDR2 reads LQKENI. This CDR3 region has 14 residues. CDR3 bases: TGTGCCAGCTCACTCGACAGGTTCAATCAGCCCCAGCATTTT. Translating it yields CASSLDRFNQPQHF.

The chain recombines TRBV7-9 with TRBJ2-2; D unresolved. Germline CDR1 reads SEHNR; CDR2 reads FQNEAQ (reference sequence). V lost 5 bases, J lost 7 bases, and 17 bases lay in between. This CDR3 is 15 amino acids long. As DNA, the CDR3 is TGTGCCAGCAGCCCTCCTGGGATTTCGATCGGGGAGCTGTTTTTT. Amino acids: CASSPPGISIGELFF.

This clonotype came up many times. The chain joins TRBV20-1 to TRBJ2-1; 11 nucleotides line up with TRBD2. V shed 5 bases and J 4 bases; nucleotides not matched to a gene: 4. Germline CDR1 and CDR2: DFQATT and SNEGSKA (reference sequence). CDR3 length: 14 amino acids. The CDR3 bases are TGCAGTGCTCCTCGACTAGCGGGATACAATGAGCAGTTCTTC. Its protein is CSAPRLAGYNEQFF.

This clonotype was seen only a few times. CDR3: CASSSDPYSGNTIYF. The DNA for the CDR3 is TGTGCCAGCAGCTCCGACCCCTACTCTGGAAACACCATATATTTT. This chain links TRBV7-2 with TRBJ1-3; no clear D. V lost 4 bases to trimming and J lost 0 bases, with 10 bases between them. Germline CDR1 and CDR2: SGHTA and FQGNSA. This CDR3 is built from 15 residues.

The V gene is TRBV3-1, the J gene TRBJ2-7; 11 bases are a match to TRBD2. The V gene end was trimmed by 0 bases and the J gene end by 5 bases; junction bases not matched to a gene: 6. This CDR3 contains 16 residues. Germline CDR1 reads LGHDT; CDR2 reads YNNKEL (reference sequence). CDR3 protein: CASSQDTLAGGNEQYF. In DNA, the CDR3 is TGTGCCAGCAGCCAAGATACCCTAGCGGGAGGAAACGAGCAGTACTTC.

This clonotype was counted between two and nine times. DNA of the CDR3: TGTGCCAGCAGCCCACATGGACTAGCGGGAGGGCCCGATACGCAGTATTTT. This encodes CASSPHGLAGGPDTQYF. The rearrangement joins TRBV7-9 to TRBJ2-3; TRBD2 aligns across 15 bases. The germline gives CDR1 SEHNR, CDR2 FQNEAQ (reference sequence). The CDR3 has 17 amino acids. V shed 5 bases and J 6 bases; nucleotides not matched to a gene: 9.

The gene calls are TRBV27 and TRBJ2-7; D is perhaps TRBD2 (6 bases). V lost 5 bases, J lost 7 bases, and 15 bases lay in between. This CDR3 spans 13 amino acids. CDR1 and CDR2 (germline): MNHEY, SMNVEV (reference sequence). The CDR3 region has the DNA TGTGCCAGCAGTCCGACTGGAGCGGGTGAGCAGTACTTC. It is translated as CASSPTGAGEQYF.

This clonotype occurred a few times. The gene calls are TRBV7-8 and TRBJ1-6, with 9 bases that match TRBD1. The V gene end was trimmed by 2 bases and the J gene end by 9 bases; junction bases not matched to a gene: 26. This CDR3 comprises 22 residues. CDR1 and CDR2 (germline): SGHVS, FQNEAQ. CDR3 nucleotides: TGTGCCAGCAGCTTAAGGGCCTCCCTAGGACAGGGGACTCCCTTTGGGCGTTCACCCCTCCACTTT. Residues: CASSLRASLGQGTPFGRSPLHF.

This clonotype was counted at least ten times. V and J are TRBV6-5 and TRBJ1-2; D is ambiguous. The CDR3 has 13 amino acids. The V end lost 4 bases, the J end lost 3 bases, and 9 bases lay between the germline ends. Per germline, CDR1 MNHEY and CDR2 SVGAGI. The CDR3 DNA follows: TGTGCCAGCAGTTCTTTACGATACTATGGCTACACCTTC. It translates to CASSSLRYYGYTF.

This clonotype was seen a handful of times. The chain recombines TRBV7-8 with TRBJ1-5; D remains ambiguous. V lost 0 bases to trimming and J lost 4 bases, with 10 bases between them. This CDR3 spans 15 amino acids. The germline CDR1 and CDR2 sequences are SGHVS and FQNEAQ. The CDR3 protein is CASSLAPMGNQPQHF. The DNA of the CDR3 is TGTGCCAGCAGCTTAGCCCCGATGGGAAATCAGCCCCAGCATTTT.

This clonotype was counted at least ten times. The V gene is TRBV29-1, the J gene TRBJ2-7, with TRBD2 as a possible D gene (6 bases). The CDR3 runs 13 residues. The germline V and J ends were trimmed by 6 bases and 5 bases, with 17 bases remaining between them. Germline V gene lookup returns CDR1 SQVTM and CDR2 ANQGSEA. CDR3 bases: TGCAGCGTCGCGGCGGGGATGCTAGACGAGCAGTACTTC. Translation gives CSVAAGMLDEQYF.

This clonotype occurred many times. The chain combines TRBV28 with TRBJ2-3; D is tentatively TRBD1 or TRBD2 (5 bases each). V was cut by 6 bases and J by 4 bases, with 8 bases left in between. The CDR3 totals 12 residues. The germline V gene has CDR1 MDHEN and CDR2 SYDVKM. CDR3 coding DNA: TGTGCCAGCAGCCGGGACCCAGATACGCAGTATTTT. Amino acid sequence: CASSRDPDTQYF.

This clonotype was counted many times. The gene calls are TRBV20-1 and TRBJ2-1; 14 nucleotides agree with TRBD2. The CDR3 loop spans 15 amino acids. V lost 6 bases and J lost 10; bases outside the gene matches: 11. Germline-derived CDR1 and CDR2 are DFQATT and SNEGSKA (reference sequence). The DNA of the CDR3 is TGCAGTGCCCTGCCGGGACTAGCGGGAGTTAGGGAGCAGTTCTTC. This gives the protein CSALPGLAGVREQFF.

In DNA form, the CDR3 reads TGTGCCTGGACTAAGGGCCCGAACACTGAAGCTTTCTTT. Protein sequence: CAWTKGPNTEAFF. V gene TRBV30 combines with J gene TRBJ1-1; D call uncertain. The CDR3 sequence is 13 residues long. Trimming cost V 4 bases and J 1 base, with 10 bases left between them. Germline V CDR1 and CDR2: GTSNPN, SVGIG (reference sequence). The entire variable domain, with the rest obtained from reference TRBV30 and TRBJ1-1, is as follows: SQTIHQWPATLVQPVGSPLSLECTVEGTSNPNLYWYRQAAGRGLQLLFYSVGIGQISSEVPQNLSASRPQDRQFILSSKKLLLSDSGFYLCAWTKGPNTEAFFGQGTRLTVV.

This clonotype was seen at least ten times. The chain employs TRBV12-3 or TRBV12-4 and TRBJ1-3; TRBD1 aligns across 8 bases. This CDR3 has 16 amino acids. The trim removed 5 bases at V and 0 bases at J, leaving 6 bases unmatched. The CDR3 spells CASSPRQGFSGNTIYF. CDR3 bases: TGTGCCAGCAGTCCTCGACAGGGGTTCTCTGGAAACACCATATATTTT.

This clonotype was seen ten or more times. The genes are TRBV7-9 and TRBJ1-2; 9 bases map to TRBD1. After removal of 5 bases from V and 6 bases from J, the junction contained 7 bases not matched to a gene. CDR3 length: 14 amino acids. Per the germline V gene, CDR1 is SEHNR and CDR2 is FQNEAQ (reference sequence). CDR3 DNA: TGTGCCAGCAGCCGGACAGGGGCCGTTCATGGCTACACCTTC. It translates to CASSRTGAVHGYTF.

This clonotype occurred a few times. V usage is TRBV11-2 and J usage is TRBJ2-7; D might be TRBD2 (5 bases). Germline values: CDR1 SGHAT, CDR2 FQNNGV. Deletions cut 0 bases from V and 1 base from J, with 16 bases between. This CDR3 has 17 amino acids. CDR3 loop: CASSLDLKAEYSYEQYF. DNA of the CDR3: TGTGCCAGCAGCTTAGATCTTAAAGCGGAGTATTCCTACGAGCAGTACTTC. The full variable domain, completed using reference TRBV11-2 and TRBJ2-7, is EAGVAQSPRYKIIEKRQSVAFWCNPISGHATLYWYQQILGQGPKLLIQFQNNGVVDDSQLPKDRFSAERLKGVDSTLKIQPAKLEDSAVYLCASSLDLKAEYSYEQYFGPGTRLTVT.

In regard to this clonotype: It may be a read error: a sequence one base away is much more abundant. The chain's CDR3 is CAWSVLESGKLFF. In DNA, the CDR3 is TGTGCCTGGAGTGTACTCGAGTCGGGCAAACTGTTTTTT. This chain joins TRBV30 and TRBJ1-4; no reliable D call. The CDR3 contains 13 residues. Germline assignment: CDR1 GTSNPN and CDR2 SVGIG (reference sequence). V shed 0 bases and J shed 11 bases, with 13 bases lying between them.

The chain combines TRBV14 with TRBJ1-2; D gene ambiguous. V was shortened by 1 base and J by 7 bases, with 19 bases between the two germline ends. This CDR3 is built from 16 residues. The germline V gene encodes CDR1 SGHDN and CDR2 FVKESK. CDR3 nucleotides: TGTGCCAGCAGCCAAGTCCCTCGGGCCTCAAGGGCTGGCTACACCTTC. Amino acids: CASSQVPRASRAGYTF.